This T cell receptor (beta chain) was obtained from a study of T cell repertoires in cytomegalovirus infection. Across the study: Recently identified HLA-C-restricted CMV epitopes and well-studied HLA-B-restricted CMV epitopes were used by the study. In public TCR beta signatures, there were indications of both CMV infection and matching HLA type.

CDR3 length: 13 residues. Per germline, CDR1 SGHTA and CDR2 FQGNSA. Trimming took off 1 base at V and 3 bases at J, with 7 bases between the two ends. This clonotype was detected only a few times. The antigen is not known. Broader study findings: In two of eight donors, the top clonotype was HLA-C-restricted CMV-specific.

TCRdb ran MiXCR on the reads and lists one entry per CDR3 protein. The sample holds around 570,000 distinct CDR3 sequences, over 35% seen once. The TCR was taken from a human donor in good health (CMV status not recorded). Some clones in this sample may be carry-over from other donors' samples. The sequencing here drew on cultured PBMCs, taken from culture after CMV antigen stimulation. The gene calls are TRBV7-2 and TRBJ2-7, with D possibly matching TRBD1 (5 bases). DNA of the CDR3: TGTGCCAGCAGCTTAGACAGGCACTACGAGCAGTACTTC. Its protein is CASSLDRHYEQYF.